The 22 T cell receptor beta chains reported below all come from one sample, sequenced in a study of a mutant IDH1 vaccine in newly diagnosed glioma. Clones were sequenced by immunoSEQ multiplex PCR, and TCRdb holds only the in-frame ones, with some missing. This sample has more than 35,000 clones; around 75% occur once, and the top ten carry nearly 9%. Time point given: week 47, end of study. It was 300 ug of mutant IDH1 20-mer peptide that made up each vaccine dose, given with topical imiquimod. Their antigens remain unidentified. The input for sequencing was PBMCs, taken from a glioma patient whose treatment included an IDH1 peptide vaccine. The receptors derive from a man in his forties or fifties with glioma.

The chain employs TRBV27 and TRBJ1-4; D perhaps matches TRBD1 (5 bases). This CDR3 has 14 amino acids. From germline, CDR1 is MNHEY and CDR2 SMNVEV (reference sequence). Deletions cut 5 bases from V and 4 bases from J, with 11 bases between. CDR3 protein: CASSLGGVNEKLFF. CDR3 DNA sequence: TGTGCCAGCAGTCTCGGGGGGGTTAATGAAAAACTGTTTTTT.

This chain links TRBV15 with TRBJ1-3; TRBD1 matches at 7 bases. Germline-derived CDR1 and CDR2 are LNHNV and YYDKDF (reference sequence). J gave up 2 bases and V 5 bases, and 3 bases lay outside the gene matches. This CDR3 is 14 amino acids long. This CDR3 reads CATSDTGAGNTIYF. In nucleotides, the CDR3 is TGTGCCACCAGCGATACAGGGGCTGGAAACACCATATATTTT.

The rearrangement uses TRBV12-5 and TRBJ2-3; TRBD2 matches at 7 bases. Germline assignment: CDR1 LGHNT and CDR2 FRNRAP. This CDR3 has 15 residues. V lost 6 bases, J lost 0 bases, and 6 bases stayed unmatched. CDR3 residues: CASGRPSGSTDTQYF. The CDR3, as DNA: TGTGCTAGTGGCCGCCCTAGCGGTAGCACAGATACGCAGTATTTT.

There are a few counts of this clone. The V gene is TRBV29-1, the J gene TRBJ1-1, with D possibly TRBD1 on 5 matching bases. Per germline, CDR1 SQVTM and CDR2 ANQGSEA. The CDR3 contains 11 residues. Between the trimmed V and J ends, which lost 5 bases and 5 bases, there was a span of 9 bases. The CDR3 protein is CSVQGRTEAFF. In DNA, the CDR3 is TGCAGCGTTCAGGGTAGGACTGAAGCTTTCTTT.

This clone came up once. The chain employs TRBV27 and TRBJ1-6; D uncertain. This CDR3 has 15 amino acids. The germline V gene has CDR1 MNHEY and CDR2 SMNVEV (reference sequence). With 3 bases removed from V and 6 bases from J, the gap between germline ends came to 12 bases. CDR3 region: CASSFAQQFNSPLHF. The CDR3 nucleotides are TGTGCCAGCAGTTTTGCACAGCAATTTAATTCACCCCTCCACTTT.

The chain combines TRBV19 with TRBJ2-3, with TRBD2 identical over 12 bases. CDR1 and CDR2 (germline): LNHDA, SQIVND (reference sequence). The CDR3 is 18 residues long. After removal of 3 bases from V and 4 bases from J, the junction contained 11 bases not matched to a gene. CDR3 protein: CASSMEPKLAGGPDTQYF. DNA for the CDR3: TGTGCCAGTAGTATGGAACCCAAACTAGCGGGAGGCCCAGATACGCAGTATTTT.

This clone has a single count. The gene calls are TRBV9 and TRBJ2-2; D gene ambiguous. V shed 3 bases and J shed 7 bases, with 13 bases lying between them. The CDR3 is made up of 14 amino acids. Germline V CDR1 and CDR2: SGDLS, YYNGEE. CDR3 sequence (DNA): TGTGCCAGCAGCGGAGACGGGTTGAGCGGGGAGCTGTTTTTT. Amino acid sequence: CASSGDGLSGELFF.

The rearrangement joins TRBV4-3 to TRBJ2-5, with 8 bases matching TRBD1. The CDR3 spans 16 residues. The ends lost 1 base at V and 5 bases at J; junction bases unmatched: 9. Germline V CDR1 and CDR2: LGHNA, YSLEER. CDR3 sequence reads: CASSQASGQGSETQYF. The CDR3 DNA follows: TGCGCCAGCAGCCAAGCGTCTGGACAGGGATCCGAGACCCAGTACTTC.

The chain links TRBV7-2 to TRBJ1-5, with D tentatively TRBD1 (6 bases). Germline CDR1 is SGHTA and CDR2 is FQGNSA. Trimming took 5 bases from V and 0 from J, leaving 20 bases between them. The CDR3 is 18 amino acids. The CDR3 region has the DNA TGTGCCAGCAGCCTCCGGCAGGGGTCCTCGGGTAGCAATCAGCCCCAGCATTTT. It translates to CASSLRQGSSGSNQPQHF.

The CDR3 loop reads CASSGTGVIQETQYF. For the CDR3, the DNA is TGTGCCAGCAGCGGCACAGGGGTCATCCAAGAGACCCAGTACTTC. The chain recombines TRBV6-5 with TRBJ2-5, with 7 bases fitting TRBD1. V dropped 6 bases and J dropped 1; count of bases not matched to a gene: 8. The length of the CDR3 is 15 residues. CDR1 and CDR2 from the germline V gene are MNHEY and SVGAGI.

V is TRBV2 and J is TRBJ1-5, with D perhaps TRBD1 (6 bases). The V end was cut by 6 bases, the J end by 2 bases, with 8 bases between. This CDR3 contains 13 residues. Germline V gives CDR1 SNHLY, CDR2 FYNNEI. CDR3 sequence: CASRRQGNQPQHF. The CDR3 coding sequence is TGTGCCAGCAGGCGACAGGGCAATCAGCCCCAGCATTTT.

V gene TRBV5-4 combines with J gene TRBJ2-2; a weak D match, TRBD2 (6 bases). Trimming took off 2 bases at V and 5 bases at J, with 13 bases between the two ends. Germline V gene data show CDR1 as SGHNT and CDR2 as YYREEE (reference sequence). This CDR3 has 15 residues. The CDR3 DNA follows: TGTGCCAGCAGCTTACGGGGGTCGGTAACCGGGGAGCTGTTTTTT. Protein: CASSLRGSVTGELFF.

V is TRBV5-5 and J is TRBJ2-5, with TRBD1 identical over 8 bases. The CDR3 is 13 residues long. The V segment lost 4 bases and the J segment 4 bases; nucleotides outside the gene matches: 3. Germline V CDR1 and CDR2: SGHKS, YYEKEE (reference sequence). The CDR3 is CASSGQGPETQYF. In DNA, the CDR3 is TGTGCCAGCAGCGGACAGGGCCCAGAGACCCAGTACTTC.

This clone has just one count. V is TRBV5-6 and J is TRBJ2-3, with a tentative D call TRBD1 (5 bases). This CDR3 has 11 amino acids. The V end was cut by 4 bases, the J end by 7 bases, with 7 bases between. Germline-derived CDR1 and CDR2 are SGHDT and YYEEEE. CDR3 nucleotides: TGTGCCAGCAGCCGGACACATACGCAGTATTTT. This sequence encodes CASSRTHTQYF.

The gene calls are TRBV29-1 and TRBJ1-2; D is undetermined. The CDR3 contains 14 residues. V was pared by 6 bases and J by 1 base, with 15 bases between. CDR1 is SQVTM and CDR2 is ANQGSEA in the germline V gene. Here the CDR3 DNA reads TGCAGCGTCGGGGAAACCAATTTTAACTATGGCTACACCTTC. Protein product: CSVGETNFNYGYTF.

CDR3 coding DNA: TGTGCCAGCAGCACCGGGACGGGGGACTATGGCTACACCTTC. Its translation is CASSTGTGDYGYTF. The J gene is TRBJ1-2, the V gene TRBV9; D possibly corresponds to TRBD1 (5 bases). The germline V and J ends were trimmed by 4 bases and 3 bases, with 13 bases remaining between them. CDR3 size: 14 residues. Germline-derived CDR1 and CDR2 are SGDLS and YYNGEE.

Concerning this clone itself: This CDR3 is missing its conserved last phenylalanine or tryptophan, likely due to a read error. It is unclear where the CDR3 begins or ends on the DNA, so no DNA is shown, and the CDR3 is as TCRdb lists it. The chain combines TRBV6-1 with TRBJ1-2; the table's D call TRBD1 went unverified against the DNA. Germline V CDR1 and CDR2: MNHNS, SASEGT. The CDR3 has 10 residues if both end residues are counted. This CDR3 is CASSEAAGHL.

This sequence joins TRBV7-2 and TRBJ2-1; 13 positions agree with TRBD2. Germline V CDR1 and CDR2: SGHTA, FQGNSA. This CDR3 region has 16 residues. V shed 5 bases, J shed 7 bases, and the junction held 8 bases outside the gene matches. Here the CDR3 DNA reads TGTGCCAGCAGCCCTACTAGCGGGAGGGCCGTAAATGAGCAGTTCTTC. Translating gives CASSPTSGRAVNEQFF.

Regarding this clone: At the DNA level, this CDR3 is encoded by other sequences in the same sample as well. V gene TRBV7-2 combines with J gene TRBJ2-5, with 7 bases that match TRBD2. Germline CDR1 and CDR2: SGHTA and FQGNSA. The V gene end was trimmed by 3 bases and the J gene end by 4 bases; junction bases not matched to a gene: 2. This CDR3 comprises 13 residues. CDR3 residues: CASSFTGGETQYF. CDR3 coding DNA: TGTGCCAGCAGCTTCACGGGAGGAGAGACCCAGTACTTC.

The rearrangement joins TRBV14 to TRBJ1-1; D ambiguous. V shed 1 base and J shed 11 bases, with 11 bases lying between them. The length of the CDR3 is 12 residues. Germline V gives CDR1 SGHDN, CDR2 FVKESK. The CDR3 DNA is TGTGCCAGCAGCCAAGCCAGGAGCGTGGCTTTCTTT. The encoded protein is CASSQARSVAFF.

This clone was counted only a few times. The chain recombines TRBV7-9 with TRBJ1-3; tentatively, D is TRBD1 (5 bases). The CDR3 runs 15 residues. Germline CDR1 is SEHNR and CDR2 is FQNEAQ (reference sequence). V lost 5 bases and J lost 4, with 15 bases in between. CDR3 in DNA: TGTGCCAGCAGCCCCAAAAGGGGCGCCGGAAACACCATATATTTT. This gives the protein CASSPKRGAGNTIYF.

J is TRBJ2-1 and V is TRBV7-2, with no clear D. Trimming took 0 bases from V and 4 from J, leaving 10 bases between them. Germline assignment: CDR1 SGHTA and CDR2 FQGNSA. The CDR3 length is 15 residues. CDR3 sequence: CASSLAFGRYNEQFF. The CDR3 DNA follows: TGTGCCAGCAGCTTAGCATTCGGACGTTACAATGAGCAGTTCTTC.